These T cell receptor beta chains were read from a single sample in a study of technical replicates of blood from a few donors. Some clones are missing from TCRdb's copy, which holds only in-frame ones; the method was immunoSEQ multiplex PCR. The repertoire holds some 77,000 clones, with just under 95% as singletons. Sequenced input: T cells isolated from PBMCs. These receptors all come from a human donor in good health. Each CDR3 is given with its conserved first and last residue. A D gene is named only where the DNA matches it firmly. Rows give clone size only sometimes, using once, few, many, or a class for an expanded clone.

v_gene,d_gene,j_gene,len,abundance,CDR3nt,CDR3aa
TRBV7-2,NA,TRBJ2-2,16,NA,TGTGCCAGCAGCTTAACTTCTGACAGAACTACCGGGGAGCTGTTTTTT,CASSLTSDRTTGELFF
TRBV27,NA,TRBJ2-1,14,once,TGTGCCAGCAGTTTATCCCAATCTAGCAATGAGCAGTTCTTC,CASSLSQSSNEQFF
TRBV7-6,TRBD2,TRBJ2-1,15,NA,TGTGCCAGCAGCTTCCGGACTAGCGGGCCCAATGAGCAGTTCTTC,CASSFRTSGPNEQFF
TRBV4-1,TRBD1,TRBJ2-7,15,once,TGCGCCAGCAGCCATGAAAGGGGGCGGAACTACGAGCAGTACTTC,CASSHERGRNYEQYF
TRBV7-6,TRBD2,TRBJ2-1,17,once,TGTGCCAGCAGCTTAGTCCATGGACTAGCGGAGAACAATGAGCAGTTCTTC,CASSLVHGLAENNEQFF
TRBV11-3,TRBD2,TRBJ2-3,13,NA,TGTGCCAGCAGCTTAGTGACTAGCGGGACGCAGTATTTT,CASSLVTSGTQYF
TRBV13,TRBD1,TRBJ1-1,17,NA,TGTGCCAGCAGATATTCCGGGACAGGGGGCCTGAACACTGAAGCTTTCTTT,CASRYSGTGGLNTEAFF
TRBV5-4,TRBD2,TRBJ2-3,16,NA,TGTGCCAGCAGCTTGGGGGGACTAGCGGGAGTGGATACGCAGTATTTT,CASSLGGLAGVDTQYF
TRBV7-8,NA,TRBJ1-2,17,NA,TGTGCCAGCAGCTTAATGAATCTAGGCCGGGGGAACGATGGCTACACCTTC,CASSLMNLGRGNDGYTF
TRBV5-1,NA,TRBJ2-1,19,NA,TGCGCCAGCAGCTTAGTACGGGGACGGGACTTGAGCTCCTACAATGAGCAGTTCTTC,CASSLVRGRDLSSYNEQFF
TRBV19,NA,TRBJ2-2,14,NA,TGTGCCAGTAGTATATCGGGGAATACCGGGGAGCTGTTTTTT,CASSISGNTGELFF
TRBV9,NA,TRBJ2-1,14,once,TGTGCCAGCACCTCGAAGGAGCCCTACAATGAGCAGTTCTTC,CASTSKEPYNEQFF
TRBV19,TRBD1,TRBJ2-1,13,NA,TGTGCCAGTACCAGGGGGCAGTTCGGTAAGCAGTTCTTC,CASTRGQFGKQFF
TRBV19,TRBD2,TRBJ2-3,15,once,TGTGCCAGTAGTTCCACTGGACTAGCGGGAGATACGCAGTATTTT,CASSSTGLAGDTQYF
TRBV28,TRBD1,TRBJ1-3,17,NA,TGTGCCAGCAGCGGCACCGGGACAGGGAATCCTGGAAACACCATATATTTT,CASSGTGTGNPGNTIYF
TRBV10-3,NA,TRBJ1-1,14,NA,TGTGCCATCGGGGATGAAGGGGTGAACACTGAAGCTTTCTTT,CAIGDEGVNTEAFF
TRBV7-8,NA,TRBJ1-1,14,NA,TGTGCCAGCAGCTTAGGAGGGTGGGGCACTGAAGCTTTCTTT,CASSLGGWGTEAFF
TRBV5-6,TRBD1,TRBJ1-4,15,NA,TGTGCCAGCAGCTTCCCAACAGGGGAAGTTGAAAAACTGTTTTTT,CASSFPTGEVEKLFF
TRBV7-6,NA,TRBJ1-1,14,NA,TGTGCCAGCAGCTTAGACCCAGTGAACACTGAAGCTTTCTTT,CASSLDPVNTEAFF
TRBV6-1,TRBD2,TRBJ2-7,15,NA,TGTGCCAGCAGTGAAACCCTAGCGGGAGTTGAGGAGCAGTACTTC,CASSETLAGVEEQYF
TRBV25-1,NA,TRBJ1-1,11,NA,TGTGCCGTGTCAGGGAACACTGAAGCTTTCTTT,CAVSGNTEAFF
TRBV9,TRBD2,TRBJ2-1,15,NA,TGTGCCAGCAGCGCTAGCGGGAGCTCCTACAATGAGCAGTTCTTC,CASSASGSSYNEQFF
TRBV2,NA,TRBJ1-4,15,NA,TGTGCCAGCAGAGTCAATGGGGCGTTAGGGGAAAAACTGTTTTTT,CASRVNGALGEKLFF
TRBV6-5,NA,TRBJ2-7,14,NA,TGTGCCAGCAGGCCCGGGACTTTTACCTACGAGCAGTACTTC,CASRPGTFTYEQYF
TRBV2,NA,TRBJ1-3,13,NA,TGTGCCAGCAGTGGGGGGGCTGGAAACACCATATATTTT,CASSGGAGNTIYF
TRBV30,NA,TRBJ2-5,11,NA,TGTGCCTGGGACTCCCAAGAGACCCAGTACTTC,CAWDSQETQYF
TRBV6-5,NA,TRBJ2-7,13,NA,TGTGCCAGCGCTTCCCTAGAGCGCGGCGAGCAGTACTTC,CASASLERGEQYF